This T cell receptor (beta chain) was identified during a study of blood T cell repertoires in COVID-19. Study-level background: The United States, Italy and Spain provided the acute and convalescent COVID-19 samples.

Per the original data handling: Reference gene primer amplification yielded estimated nucleated cell counts. Clones were sequenced by immunoSEQ multiplex PCR, and TCRdb holds only the in-frame ones, with some missing. That table gives V, J and clone size, and the DNA gave D and trimming. The data show roughly 360,000 clones, under 85% seen once. V was clipped by 4 bases and J by 7 bases; unmatched bases: 3. The CDR3 length is 12 residues. Per the germline V gene, CDR1 is SNHLY and CDR2 is FYNNEI. This receptor was taken from a woman between 50 and 59 years old who had recovered from COVID-19. The specimen sequenced was PBMCs or T cells enriched from blood (not recorded which). The chain joins TRBV2 to TRBJ1-1, with 7 bases identical to TRBD1. The CDR3 loop is CASSGDRVEAFF. DNA of the CDR3: TGTGCCAGCAGTGGAGACAGGGTTGAAGCTTTCTTT. The full variable domain, in which reference TRBV2 and TRBJ1-1 provide the parts outside the CDR3, is EPEVTQTPSHQVTQMGQEVILRCVPISNHLYFYWYRQILGQKVEFLVSFYNNEISEKSEIFDDQFSVERPDGSNFTLKIRSTKLEDSAMYFCASSGDRVEAFFGQGTRLTVV.